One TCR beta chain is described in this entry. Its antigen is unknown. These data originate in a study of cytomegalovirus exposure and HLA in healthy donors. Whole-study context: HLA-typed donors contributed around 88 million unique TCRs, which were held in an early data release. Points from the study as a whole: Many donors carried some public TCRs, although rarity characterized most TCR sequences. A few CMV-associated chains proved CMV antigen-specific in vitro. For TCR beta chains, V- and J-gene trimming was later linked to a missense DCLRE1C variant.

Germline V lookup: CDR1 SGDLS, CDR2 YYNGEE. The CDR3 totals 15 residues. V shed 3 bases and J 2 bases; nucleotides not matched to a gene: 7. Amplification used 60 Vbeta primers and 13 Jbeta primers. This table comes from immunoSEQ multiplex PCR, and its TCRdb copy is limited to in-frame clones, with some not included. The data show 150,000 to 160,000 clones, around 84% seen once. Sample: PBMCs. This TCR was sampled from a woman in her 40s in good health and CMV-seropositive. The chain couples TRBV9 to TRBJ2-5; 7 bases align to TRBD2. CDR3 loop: CASSAPRGGQETQYF. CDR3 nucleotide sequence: TGTGCCAGCAGCGCCCCTCGGGGAGGGCAAGAGACCCAGTACTTC. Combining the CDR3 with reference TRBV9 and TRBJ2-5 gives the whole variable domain DSGVTQTPKHLITATGQRVTLRCSPRSGDLSVYWYQQSLDQGLQFLIQYYNGEERAKGNILERFSAQQFPDLHSELNLSSLELGDSALYFCASSAPRGGQETQYFGPGTRLLVL.